The sequence of this T cell receptor (beta chain) was determined in a study of follicular helper T cells after annual influenza vaccination. About the research overall: For some subjects, blood spans the 2013-2014, 2014-2015 and 2015-2016 annual vaccinations.

As regards this clone: Its specificity is not known.

TCRB was sequenced at Survey level resolution. Profiling relied on immunoSEQ multiplex PCR, and the TCRdb table lists in-frame clones only, not all of them. The top ten clones hold roughly 3.6% of a sample with 12,000 or so clones, about 80% of them seen once. Time point given: 2015-2016 season, pre-vaccination. Study-level results: ICOS-CD38- cTfh most often held earlier Day 7 ICOS+CD38+ clones.

Sequencing was performed on CXCR5+ CD38- circulating T follicular helper cells from blood, taken on the day of influenza vaccination. Regarding subset: circulating Tfh, non-naive CD4+CXCR5+PD-1+ (ICOS+CD38+ or ICOS-CD38-). This TCR was sampled from an adult who received the influenza vaccine.

For the CDR3, the DNA is TGCGCCAGCAGCTTGGTGGACGGAAGGAACACTGAAGCTTTCTTT. Amino acid sequence: CASSLVDGRNTEAFF. The chain links TRBV5-1 to TRBJ1-1; D gene uncertain. Germline CDR1 and CDR2: SGHRS and YFSETQ. CDR3 length: 15 amino acids. The germline V and J ends were trimmed by 0 bases and 1 base, with 10 bases remaining between them.